This TCR beta chain stems from a study of Ad26.COV2.S vaccination and SARS-CoV-2 variants. Study-level results: Vaccinees displayed broader spike-specific TCR repertoires than placebo recipients.

Treatment defined: about 20 received Ad26.COV2.S at low or high dose, single or two shots; 5 received placebo; per-sample allocation not given. Repertoires come from day 63 after the first vaccine or placebo injection. Some clones are missing from TCRdb's copy, which holds only in-frame ones; the method was immunoSEQ multiplex PCR. The repertoire holds 380,000 or so clones, with roughly nine tenths as singletons. Comment on this clone: What it recognizes is unknown.

The CDR3 is made up of 12 amino acids. J lost 6 bases, V lost 5 bases, and 4 bases had no gene match. CDR1 is SGHTA and CDR2 is FQGNSA in the germline V gene. The chain has TRBV7-2 and TRBJ2-7, with 7 bases that match TRBD1. The clonotype was recovered from a person between 18 and 65 years old who received the Ad26.COV2.S COVID-19 vaccine or a placebo. The sample in question was peripheral blood, obtained in a trial of Ad26.COV2.S vaccine versus placebo. The DNA of the CDR3 is TGTGCCAGCAGCCGACAGGGTTTCGAGCAGTACTTC. It specifies CASSRQGFEQYF.